Reported below is one T cell receptor beta chain. Its antigen is unidentified. The source of the sample is a study of Ad26.COV2.S vaccination and SARS-CoV-2 variants. About the study: Participants got Ad26.COV2.S intramuscularly, once or twice 56 days apart.

Findings of the study overall: Spike-specific TCR breadth was greater after Ad26.COV2.S than placebo.

CDR1 is MGHRA and CDR2 is YSYEKL in the germline V gene. This CDR3 region has 10 residues. Sequencing was performed with immunoSEQ multiplex PCR; in TCRdb, only in-frame clones are kept and a portion is missing. The sample holds about 390,000 clones, about nine tenths seen once. Treatment specified: 15 to 20 received Ad26.COV2.S at low or high dose, single or two shots; about 5 received placebo; per-sample allocation not given. It was on day 63 after the first vaccine or placebo injection that samples were taken. Recruitment in Boston yielded a donor of adult age, 18-55 years. The sample here was peripheral blood, taken in a trial of Ad26.COV2.S vaccine versus placebo. The sequence came from a person aged 18-65 years who received the Ad26.COV2.S COVID-19 vaccine or a placebo. The V call is TRBV4-1, the J call TRBJ2-7; D remains ambiguous. CDR3 coding DNA: TGCGGAGAGGCCGTTTTCAAGCAGTACTTC. It specifies CGEAVFKQYF.